This T cell receptor (beta chain) was profiled in a study of T cell responses to AZD1222 COVID-19 vaccine. Germline V gene lookup returns CDR1 SGDLS and CDR2 YYNGEE. V lost 0 bases and J lost 4, with 13 bases in between. The CDR3 runs 16 residues. Study conclusions and caveats: The donor cohort was predominantly white British with a female majority, and clonal diversity may have been underestimated. Increased Spike-specific TCR breadth and depth were observed after two AZD1222 doses.

Turning to this clone: Its antigen remains unknown.

TCRdb's copy holds only in-frame clones and misses some; the assay was immunoSEQ multiplex PCR. The top ten clones hold roughly 8.4% of a sample with around 180,000 clones, around 93% of them seen once. The material sequenced was peripheral blood, taken on day 0 of AZD1222 vaccination. This chain joins TRBV9 and TRBJ2-2, with D possibly matching TRBD1 (5 bases). The sequence came from an adult in good health. CDR3: CASSVAKGQVTGELFF. In nucleotides, the CDR3 is TGTGCCAGCAGCGTAGCAAAGGGGCAGGTCACCGGGGAGCTGTTTTTT.